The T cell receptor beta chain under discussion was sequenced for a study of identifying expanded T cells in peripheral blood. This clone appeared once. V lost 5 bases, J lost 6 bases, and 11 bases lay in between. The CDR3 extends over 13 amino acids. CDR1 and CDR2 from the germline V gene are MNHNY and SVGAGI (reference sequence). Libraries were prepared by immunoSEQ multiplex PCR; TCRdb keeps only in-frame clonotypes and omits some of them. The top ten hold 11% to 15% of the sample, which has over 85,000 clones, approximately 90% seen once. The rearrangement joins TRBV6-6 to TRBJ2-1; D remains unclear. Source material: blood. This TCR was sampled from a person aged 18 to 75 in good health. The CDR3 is CASSHFMGNEQFF. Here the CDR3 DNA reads TGTGCCAGCAGTCACTTTATGGGCAATGAGCAGTTCTTC.